This T cell receptor beta chain was found in a study of blood T cell repertoires in COVID-19 (dated by TCRdb to the early 2020s). Notes on the research overall: Samples covering the acute and convalescent phases of COVID-19 were provided by collaborators in the United States, Italy and Spain. The repertoires were released in a freely available public database intended as a resource for research on the immune response to SARS-CoV-2. Deeply sampled blood TCRbeta repertoires from subjects exposed to, actively infected with, or recovered from COVID-19 were included in the dataset. Samples came from the ongoing ImmuneRACE study (first 160 participants) plus 1,254 subjects from 6 global collaborators. Nearly every sample came with metadata listing a de-identified subject ID, COVID-19 status, age in years and sex. Where available, HLA class I and class II types were obtained from metadata supplied by the sample provider rather than from assay-based typing. The material from the prospective study consisted of cDNA or gDNA derived from T cells, B-cell-depleted T cells, or PBMCs. On the study overall, not on this receptor specifically: Clinical and demographic metadata were provided uncurated, with the amount varying by source and participant.

Of note for this clone: This receptor's antigen is unknown. No qualities accompany the bases; no much larger clone lies one base away.

Participants in the prospective study were aged 18 to 89 years, lived in 24 United States geographic areas, and enrolled through a virtual design. In the prospective study, participants were assigned to cohorts based on the clinical history participants reported in a screening survey and a study questionnaire. Each participant in the prospective study had whole blood, serum and a nasopharyngeal or oropharyngeal swab collected by mobile phlebotomists. Prospective study participants could optionally give additional blood draws and questionnaires over a 2-month period. Before DNA extraction, prospective study blood samples were shipped either frozen or at room temperature. Via the germline V gene, CDR1 is SNHLY and CDR2 FYNNEI. The CDR3 numbers 14 residues from cysteine through phenylalanine. Only the CDR3 portion is preserved as DNA: 42 bases, with reading frame beginning at the first base. Unmatched junction bases come to 4, with V trimmed by 4 bases and J by 8 bases.

TCRbeta CDR3 regions were amplified from genomic DNA using the immunoSEQ Assay, a bias-controlled multiplex PCR. The paper's processing steps were these. Nucleated cell counts per sample were estimated from amplification of reference gene primers within the assay. Sequence reads were collapsed and filtered to measure the absolute abundance of every unique TCRbeta CDR3 rearrangement. For each sample, productive Simpson clonality was calculated as the square root of Simpson's diversity index over productive rearrangements. The table was pulled from immuneACCESS by TCRdb, which kept in-frame rearrangements only. Such tables lose some clones; where checked, under half of the loss comes from unresolved V genes, and the rest has no known cause. V and J calls and clone size follow that table, whereas D and trimming were derived from the DNA. This sample has around 200,000 clones in its table, and about 83% of those were observed once. The top ten constitute 4.5% to 7% of the sample.

The chain links TRBV2 with TRBJ2-1, and 11 bases in between align with TRBD1. What was sequenced was PBMCs or T cells enriched from blood (not recorded which). This TCR derives from a man aged 40-49 years with acute COVID-19. The sequence in DNA is TGTGCCAGCAGTGGGACAGGGGGCCCCCATGAGCAGTTCTTC. It is translated as CASSGTGGPHEQFF. Reference TRBV2 and TRBJ2-1 proteins supply the regions before and after the CDR3; the full variable domain is: EPEVTQTPSHQVTQMGQEVILRCVPISNHLYFYWYRQILGQKVEFLVSFYNNEISEKSEIFDDQFSVERPDGSNFTLKIRSTKLEDSAMYFCASSGTGGPHEQFFGPGTRLTVL.